Below, one T cell receptor (beta chain) is given with its context. The antigen it binds to is not known. No base quality information exists; no much larger clone differs at one position. V ends up 6 bases short and J 0 bases short, with an unmatched junction base count of 15. The CDR3 covers 17 residues, taking in both the cysteine and the phenylalanine. Of all the DNA, just the CDR3 is kept, 51 bases in frame from base 1. The germline V gene (reference sequence) yields DFQATT for CDR1 and SNEGSKA for CDR2. This sample is part of a study of blood T cells in healthy people across ages (dated by TCRdb to the mid-2010s). With respect to the entire study: In model experiments, template switching captured roughly one uniquely barcoded TCR beta cDNA molecule for every two T cells. To track age-related changes in TCR beta repertoire diversity, the study relied on deep sequencing normalized with unique cDNA molecular identifiers. The donors were divided into four age groups: young (average around 16 years), middle-aged (almost 40), aged (about 60) and long-lived (roughly 88). To avoid experimental bias, donors of different ages were randomly spread across the sequencing lanes. For two donors (one aged 18 to 30 and one aged 80 or older), the study analyzed two additional independent replicas of 1 million unique cDNA reads from the same blood draw.

Paper-wide results and their limitations: There was a strong correlation between observed TCR beta diversity and the percentage of naive T cells measured by flow cytometry. As age increased, observed TCR beta diversity per million T cells dropped in a roughly linear way, and a significant reduction was already evident by age 40. Bulk unsorted PBMC profiling prevented conclusive comparison of naive and antigen-experienced compartments. Because the CMV infection status of the donors was unknown, age-related changes in expanded clonotypes may potentially have been confounded. Estimates of total diversity based on one million sequenced T cells were regarded as lower bounds and as underestimates. The long-lived group showed more naive CD4+ T cells, fewer expanded clones and increased TCR diversity than the aged group, suggesting age selection.

Library preparation employed 5' RACE. The run used an Illumina HiSeq 2500. A second roughly 6 to 12 cycle PCR used a sample-barcoded 5' primer and a J-beta primer mix. A template-switch 5' adaptor carrying 12 random nucleotides introduced a unique molecular identifier onto each TCR beta cDNA molecule. Each sample yielded at least 2.5 million CDR3-containing paired-end reads. First-strand cDNA synthesis was performed from all RNA using the Mint cDNA synthesis kit, with priming by a TRBC-specific oligonucleotide. Following uracil-DNA glycosylase treatment, all cDNA underwent a first 18-cycle PCR with the universal primers M1SS and BC2_uni_R. The authors processed their data as follows. Each sample was normalized by randomly selecting 1 million high-quality reads, each carrying a distinct molecular identifier. Instead of being binned into consensus sequences, reads with shared molecular identifiers were discarded. MiTCR, set to a Q25 quality threshold and the strictest error-elimination algorithm, was used for CDR3 identification, clonotype clustering and error correction. A nonparametric unseen species model with Euler transformation was used to estimate a lower bound on total TCR beta diversity. The public reads were reprocessed in TCRdb via fastp at Q25 and MiXCR, keeping in-frame beta chains. When rows share a CDR3 protein, they turn into one entry using the most common DNA and genes. The V and J calls come from TCRdb's annotation, not from the publication. Counted in this sample were roughly 1.5 million distinct CDR3 sequences; roughly two fifths of them appeared once. The ten largest clonotypes hold just over 4% of the sample.

Systemically healthy Caucasian individuals from Russia, roughly 40 in total and aged about 6 to 100 years, were included as donors. Ten milliliters of peripheral blood were drawn from each donor into EDTA-treated Vacutainer tubes. Ficoll-Paque density-gradient centrifugation was used to isolate PBMCs, with at least 7 million per sample. Total RNA was extracted from PBMCs with Trizol reagent, with at least 5.5 micrograms obtained per sample. For every donor, an aliquot of PBMCs went through flow cytometry to measure the percentages of naive CD45RAhigh/CD27high T cells. This receptor chain uses TRBV20-1 and TRBJ2-3; 7 bases in the middle match TRBD2. Sequencing was performed on blood. The TCR originated in a woman aged 18 to 35 in good health. The DNA sequence is TGCAGTGCCCCAGCCCCCCGAGCGGGGACTAGCACAGATACGCAGTATTTT. It codes for CSAPAPRAGTSTDTQYF.